One and the same sample provided the 19 T cell receptor beta chains below, sequenced in a study of T cells after yellow fever vaccination. TCRdb reanalysed the 5' RACE reads using MiXCR and keeps one entry per CDR3 protein. Seen here are a few hundred thousand distinct CDR3 sequences, 15% to 20% observed once, and the top ten hold roughly an eighth. This specimen was PBMCs, taken 15 days after the yellow fever booster vaccination. Receptor source: a man between 25 and 39 years old who received the YFV17D yellow fever vaccine.

This clonotype was detected a few times. This chain's CDR3 is CASRGQGGGSGELFF. The CDR3 nucleotides read TGTGCCAGCAGGGGACAGGGCGGAGGTAGCGGGGAGCTGTTTTTT. The genes are TRBV6-1 and TRBJ2-2, with 9 bases matching TRBD1. Germline V gene lookup returns CDR1 MNHNS and CDR2 SASEGT. Trimming removed 6 bases from V and 7 bases from J; junction bases left unmatched: 9. CDR3 length: 15 amino acids.

This clonotype has more than one count but fewer than ten. This chain links TRBV7-8 with TRBJ1-1; D uncertain. Germline lookup yields CDR1 SGHVS and CDR2 FQNEAQ. The V gene lost 4 bases and the J gene lost 6 bases, with 15 bases spanning the gap. There are 14 residues in the CDR3. The CDR3 nucleotides are TGTGCCAGCAGCTGGGCCAGAGGGAGACCTGAAGCTTTCTTT. Amino acid sequence: CASSWARGRPEAFF.

A few counts support this clonotype. The chain links TRBV5-1 to TRBJ2-2; D gene unclear. CDR1 is SGHRS, CDR2 YFSETQ, per germline. The CDR3 spans 14 residues. With 1 base removed from V and 5 bases from J, the gap between germline ends came to 9 bases. The CDR3 nucleotides are TGCGCCAGCAGCTTGTATTTCGATACCGGGGAGCTGTTTTTT. This sequence encodes CASSLYFDTGELFF.

This clonotype was found a few times. V usage is TRBV6-5 and J usage is TRBJ2-3; unclear D gene. Germline CDR1 and CDR2: MNHEY and SVGAGI. The CDR3 covers 15 residues. Trimming took off 0 bases at V and 1 base at J, with 8 bases between the two ends. The CDR3 region has the DNA TGTGCCAGCAGTTACTCGAGGTCGGGCACAGATACGCAGTATTTT. Translation gives CASSYSRSGTDTQYF.

This chain connects TRBV12-3 or TRBV12-4 to TRBJ2-1; 10 nucleotides agree with TRBD2. With V trimmed by 8 bases and J by 6 bases, 22 bases remained unmatched. The CDR3 spans 19 residues. The CDR3 nucleotides read TGTGCCAGCTTGGCTCGTGGGCTATGGGGGACTAGCGATAGCAATGAGCAGTTCTTC. The encoded protein is CASLARGLWGTSDSNEQFF.

This clonotype occurred a few times. V usage is TRBV29-1 and J usage is TRBJ2-7, with D possibly being TRBD1 (6 bases). This CDR3 region has 14 residues. CDR1 is SQVTM, CDR2 ANQGSEA, per germline. V lost 0 bases and J 3 bases, leaving 12 bases between the germline ends. The CDR3 protein is CSVEDRGVGYEQYF. In DNA, the CDR3 is TGCAGCGTTGAAGACAGGGGCGTAGGCTACGAGCAGTACTTC.

The rearrangement links TRBV20-1 to TRBJ2-5, with 7 positions matching TRBD1. CDR3 length equals 17 residues. Germline loops: CDR1 DFQATT, CDR2 SNEGSKA (reference sequence). Unmatched junction bases numbered 17, after V lost 5 bases and J lost 2 bases. CDR3 bases: TGCAGTGCTCTGGGGACAGCTTATAAAATGTTACAAGAGACCCAGTACTTC. It translates to CSALGTAYKMLQETQYF.

This clonotype was detected only a few times. The chain is built from TRBV6-2 or TRBV6-3 and TRBJ2-7; TRBD1 matches 7 bases. The CDR3 loop spans 18 amino acids. CDR1 and CDR2 (germline): MNHEY, SVGEGT. J was trimmed by 2 bases and V by 0 bases; bases with no gene match: 13. The CDR3 region has the DNA TGTGCCAGCAGTTACTCCGCGCCCACAGGCCAGGGGGCCTACGAGCAGTACTTC. It encodes CASSYSAPTGQGAYEQYF.

In DNA form, the CDR3 reads TGTGCCAGCAGTTTATCCCCCAGCATTTCACCCCTCCACTTT. It is translated as CASSLSPSISPLHF. The rearrangement joins TRBV27 to TRBJ1-6; D not resolved. CDR3 length equals 14 residues. Looked up from germline, CDR1 is MNHEY and CDR2 is SMNVEV (reference sequence). V shed 0 bases and J shed 9 bases, with 9 bases lying between them.

This clonotype was detected a few times. The chain uses TRBV28 and TRBJ2-4; D unresolved. The CDR3 contains 12 residues. Trimming took off 11 bases at V and 0 bases at J, with 8 bases between the two ends. Germline values: CDR1 MDHEN, CDR2 SYDVKM. DNA of the CDR3: TGTGCCGTGGGCCAAGCCAAAAACATTCAGTACTTC. Protein: CAVGQAKNIQYF. Based on the CDR3 plus reference TRBV28 and TRBJ2-4, the full variable domain is DVKVTQSSRYLVKRTGEKVFLECVQDMDHENMFWYRQDPGLGLRLIYFSYDVKMKEKGDIPEGYSVSREKKERFSLILESASTNQTSMYLCAVGQAKNIQYFGAGTRLSVL.

The sample holds a few counts of this clonotype. V is TRBV15 and J is TRBJ1-3; no clear D. Germline values: CDR1 LNHNV, CDR2 YYDKDF (reference sequence). The CDR3 length is 12 residues. V lost 3 bases, J lost 3 bases, and 3 bases lay in between. The chain's CDR3 is CATSRVGNTIYF. Written as DNA, the CDR3 is TGTGCCACCAGCAGGGTTGGAAACACCATATATTTT.

This clonotype was seen a few times. This chain links TRBV6-2 or TRBV6-3 with TRBJ2-1; 7 bases are a match to TRBD2. Trimming at V came to 5 bases and at J to 8 bases, leaving 12 bases not matched to a gene. This CDR3 is 15 amino acids long. The V gene's germline CDR1 is MNHEY and CDR2 SVGEGT. CDR3 loop: CASSARTRGIHEQFF. CDR3 coding DNA: TGTGCCAGCAGTGCGCGGACTAGAGGGATCCATGAGCAGTTCTTC.

This clonotype turned up a few times. V is TRBV10-3 and J is TRBJ2-5; 9 nucleotides match TRBD2. V dropped 6 bases and J dropped 5; count of bases not matched to a gene: 7. CDR3 length equals 14 residues. Germline-derived CDR1 and CDR2 are ENHRY and SYGVKD. The CDR3 is CAIRSGLATETQYF. The CDR3 coding sequence is TGTGCCATCAGGTCCGGACTAGCGACGGAGACCCAGTACTTC.

In its sample, this clonotype was seen a few times. In DNA, the CDR3 is TGTGCCAGCAGTCCATCAGTCCACTGGGACAATGAGCAGTTCTTC. It translates to CASSPSVHWDNEQFF. The J gene is TRBJ2-1, the V gene TRBV28; D remains unclear. Looked up from germline, CDR1 is MDHEN and CDR2 is SYDVKM. This CDR3 spans 15 amino acids. The V gene lost 5 bases and the J gene lost 5 bases, with 16 bases spanning the gap.

V is TRBV5-4 and J is TRBJ2-2; no clear D. The V and J ends lost 4 bases and 0 bases respectively, with 13 bases between them. This CDR3 region has 16 residues. Looked up from germline, CDR1 is SGHNT and CDR2 is YYREEE (reference sequence). The DNA of the CDR3 is TGTGCCAGCAGCAAAACAGAGAACGCGAACACCGGGGAGCTGTTTTTT. Translating it yields CASSKTENANTGELFF. Using reference TRBV5-4 and TRBJ2-2 for the parts outside the CDR3, the full variable domain is ETGVTQSPTHLIKTRGQQVTLRCSSQSGHNTVSWYQQALGQGPQFIFQYYREEENGRGNFPPRFSGLQFPNYSSELNVNALELDDSALYLCASSKTENANTGELFFGEGSRLTVL.

The genes are TRBV19 and TRBJ2-3; the D gene is possibly TRBD2 (5 bases). Germline V gene sequence: CDR1 LNHDA, CDR2 SQIVND (reference sequence). V shed 3 bases and J shed 1 base, with 5 bases lying between them. This CDR3 has 13 amino acids. For the CDR3, the DNA is TGTGCCAGTAGTATGAGGGGCACAGATACGCAGTATTTT. Translating gives CASSMRGTDTQYF. Full variable domain (remainder filled in from reference TRBV19 and TRBJ2-3): DGGITQSPKYLFRKEGQNVTLSCEQNLNHDAMYWYRQDPGQGLRLIYYSQIVNDFQKGDIAEGYSVSREKKESFPLTVTSAQKNPTAFYLCASSMRGTDTQYFGPGTRLTVL.

The chain uses TRBV18 and TRBJ2-7, with 9 bases that match TRBD2. CDR1 is KGHSH, CDR2 LQKENI, per germline. The V segment lost 8 bases and the J segment 7 bases; nucleotides outside the gene matches: 9. This CDR3 spans 13 amino acids. DNA for the CDR3: TGTGCCAGCGCGACCGGGCTAGCGGGAGAGCAGTACTTC. It codes for CASATGLAGEQYF.

This chain links TRBV5-1 with TRBJ2-7; 7 bases agree with TRBD1. V was clipped by 7 bases and J by 4 bases; unmatched bases: 14. Germline CDR1 SGHRS, CDR2 YFSETQ. The CDR3 has 15 residues. The CDR3 DNA is TGCGCCAGCTCCTGGTCCGGGACAGTTTATTACGAGCAGTACTTC. This gives the protein CASSWSGTVYYEQYF. Supplemented by reference TRBV5-1 and TRBJ2-7, the full variable domain reads KAGVTQTPRYLIKTRGQQVTLSCSPISGHRSVSWYQQTPGQGLQFLFEYFSETQRNKGNFPGRFSGRQFSNSRSEMNVSTLELGDSALYLCASSWSGTVYYEQYFGPGTRLTVT.

The V call is TRBV6-5, the J call TRBJ2-7; no firm D call. The CDR3 runs to 15 residues. Germline V gene lookup returns CDR1 MNHEY and CDR2 SVGAGI. V gave up 0 bases and J gave up 3 bases, with 12 bases separating them. This CDR3 is CASSYSPQPIYEQYF. The CDR3 DNA reads as TGTGCCAGCAGTTACTCGCCCCAACCTATCTACGAGCAGTACTTC.